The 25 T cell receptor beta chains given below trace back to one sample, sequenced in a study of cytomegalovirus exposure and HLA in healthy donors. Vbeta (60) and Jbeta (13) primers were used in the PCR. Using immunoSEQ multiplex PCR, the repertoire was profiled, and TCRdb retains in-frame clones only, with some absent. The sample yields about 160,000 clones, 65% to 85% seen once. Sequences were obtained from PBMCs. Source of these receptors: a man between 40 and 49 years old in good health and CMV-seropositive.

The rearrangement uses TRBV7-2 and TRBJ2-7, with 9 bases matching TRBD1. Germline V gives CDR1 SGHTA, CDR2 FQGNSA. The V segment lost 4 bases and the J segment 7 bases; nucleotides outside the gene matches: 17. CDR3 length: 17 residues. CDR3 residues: CASSWGKDRGGRPEQYF. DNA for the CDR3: TGTGCCAGCAGCTGGGGGAAGGACAGGGGTGGGCGGCCGGAGCAGTACTTC. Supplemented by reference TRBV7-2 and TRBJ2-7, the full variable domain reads GAGVSQSPSNKVTEKGKDVELRCDPISGHTALYWYRQSLGQGLEFLIYFQGNSAPDKSGLPSDRFSAERTGGSVSTLTIQRTQQEDSAVYLCASSWGKDRGGRPEQYFGPGTRLTVT.

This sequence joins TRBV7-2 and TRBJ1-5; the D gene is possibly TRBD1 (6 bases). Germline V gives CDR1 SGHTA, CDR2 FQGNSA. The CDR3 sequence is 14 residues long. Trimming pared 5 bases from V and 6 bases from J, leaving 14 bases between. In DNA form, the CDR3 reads TGTGCCAGCAGCCTAGGGGGGGGGAGTCAGCCCCAGCATTTT. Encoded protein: CASSLGGGSQPQHF.

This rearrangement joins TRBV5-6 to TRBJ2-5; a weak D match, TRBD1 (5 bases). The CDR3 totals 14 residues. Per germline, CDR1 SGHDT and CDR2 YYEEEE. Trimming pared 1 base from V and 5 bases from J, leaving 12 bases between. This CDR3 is CASSLPQGGETQYF. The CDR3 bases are TGTGCCAGCAGCTTGCCCCAGGGTGGGGAGACCCAGTACTTC.

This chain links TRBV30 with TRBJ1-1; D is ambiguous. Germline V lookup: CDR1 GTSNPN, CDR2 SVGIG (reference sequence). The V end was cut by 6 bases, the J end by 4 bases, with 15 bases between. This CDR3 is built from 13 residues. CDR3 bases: TGTGCCTGCATGGTCGCACAGATCACTGAAGCTTTCTTT. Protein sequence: CACMVAQITEAFF.

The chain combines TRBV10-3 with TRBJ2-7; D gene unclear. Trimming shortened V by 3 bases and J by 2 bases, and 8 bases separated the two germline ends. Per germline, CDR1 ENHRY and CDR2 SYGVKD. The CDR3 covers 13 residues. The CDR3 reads CAISDPFAYEQYF. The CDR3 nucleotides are TGTGCCATCAGTGACCCTTTTGCCTACGAGCAGTACTTC.

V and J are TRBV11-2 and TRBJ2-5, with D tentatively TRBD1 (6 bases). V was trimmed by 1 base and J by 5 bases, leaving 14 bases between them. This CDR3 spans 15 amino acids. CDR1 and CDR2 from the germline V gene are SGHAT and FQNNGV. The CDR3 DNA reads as TGTGCCAGCAGCTTAGGGGCAGGGGCAGTGGAGACCCAGTACTTC. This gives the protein CASSLGAGAVETQYF.

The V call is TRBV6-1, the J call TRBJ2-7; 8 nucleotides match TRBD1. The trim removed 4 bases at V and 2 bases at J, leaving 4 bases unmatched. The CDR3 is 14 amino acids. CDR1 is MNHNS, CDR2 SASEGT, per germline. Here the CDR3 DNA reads TGTGCCAGCAGTGCCGACAGGGGTCCCTACGAGCAGTACTTC. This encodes CASSADRGPYEQYF.

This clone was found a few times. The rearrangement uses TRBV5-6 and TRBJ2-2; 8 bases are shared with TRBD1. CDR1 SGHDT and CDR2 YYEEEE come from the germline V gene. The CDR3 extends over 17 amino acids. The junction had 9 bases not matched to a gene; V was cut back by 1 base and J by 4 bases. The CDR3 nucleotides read TGTGCCAGCAGCTTGCTGATGGGACAGGAGACCACCGGGGAGCTGTTTTTT. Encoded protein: CASSLLMGQETTGELFF.

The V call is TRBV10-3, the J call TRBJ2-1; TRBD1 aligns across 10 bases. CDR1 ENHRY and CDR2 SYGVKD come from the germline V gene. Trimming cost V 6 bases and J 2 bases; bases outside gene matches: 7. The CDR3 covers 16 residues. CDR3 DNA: TGTGCCATCAGGGAGGGACAGGGGAGGACCTACAATGAGCAGTTCTTC. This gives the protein CAIREGQGRTYNEQFF.

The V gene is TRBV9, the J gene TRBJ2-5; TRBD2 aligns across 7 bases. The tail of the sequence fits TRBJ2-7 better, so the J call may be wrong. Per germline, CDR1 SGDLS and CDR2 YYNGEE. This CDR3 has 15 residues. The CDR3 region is CASSVGPAGDGEQYF. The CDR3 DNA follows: TGTGCCAGCAGCGTAGGGCCCGCGGGAGACGGCGAGCAGTACTTC.

CDR3 nucleotides: TGTGCCTGGAGACAGCAAAATTCACCCCTCCACTTT. Encoded protein: CAWRQQNSPLHF. V usage is TRBV30 and J usage is TRBJ1-6; D remains unclear. V was shortened by 3 bases and J by 7 bases, with 7 bases between the two germline ends. Germline loops: CDR1 GTSNPN, CDR2 SVGIG (reference sequence). The CDR3 consists of 12 residues.

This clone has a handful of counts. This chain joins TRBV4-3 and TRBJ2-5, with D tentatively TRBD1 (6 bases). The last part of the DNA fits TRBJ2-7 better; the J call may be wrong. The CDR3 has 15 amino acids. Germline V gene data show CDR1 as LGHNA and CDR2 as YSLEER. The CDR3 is CASSEGVAASYEQYF. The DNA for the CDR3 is TGCGCCAGCAGCGAGGGGGTCGCGGCTTCCTACGAGCAGTACTTC.

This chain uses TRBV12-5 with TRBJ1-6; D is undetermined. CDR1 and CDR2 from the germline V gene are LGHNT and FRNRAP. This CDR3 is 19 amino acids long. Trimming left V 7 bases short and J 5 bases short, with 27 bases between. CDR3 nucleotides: TGTGCTAGTGCCTATTCGGCCGAGTCGACCCTTGGAGATAATTCACCCCTCCACTTT. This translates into CASAYSAESTLGDNSPLHF.

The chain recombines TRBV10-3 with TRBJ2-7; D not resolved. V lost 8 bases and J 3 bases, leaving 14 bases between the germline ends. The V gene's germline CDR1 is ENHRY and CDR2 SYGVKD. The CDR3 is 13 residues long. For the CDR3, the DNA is TGTGCCATCGGTCGAGTAGAAAACTACGAGCAGTACTTC. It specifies CAIGRVENYEQYF.

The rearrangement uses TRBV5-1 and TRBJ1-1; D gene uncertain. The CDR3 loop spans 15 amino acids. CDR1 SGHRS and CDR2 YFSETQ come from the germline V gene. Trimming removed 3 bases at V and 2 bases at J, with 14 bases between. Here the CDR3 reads CASSSARAGNTEAFF. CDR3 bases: TGCGCCAGCAGCTCCGCCCGGGCGGGAAACACTGAAGCTTTCTTT.

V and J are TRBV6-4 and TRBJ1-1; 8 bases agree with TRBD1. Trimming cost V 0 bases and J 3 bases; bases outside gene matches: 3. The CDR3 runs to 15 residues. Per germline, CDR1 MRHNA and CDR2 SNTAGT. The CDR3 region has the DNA TGTGCCAGCAGTGACTCGAGACAGGGGTACACTGAAGCTTTCTTT. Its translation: CASSDSRQGYTEAFF.

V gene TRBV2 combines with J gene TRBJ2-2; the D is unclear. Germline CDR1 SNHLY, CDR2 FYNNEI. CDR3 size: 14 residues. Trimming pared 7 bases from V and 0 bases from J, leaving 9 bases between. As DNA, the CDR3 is TGTGCCAGCAAGAGAAAGTCGAACACCGGGGAGCTGTTTTTT. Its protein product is CASKRKSNTGELFF.

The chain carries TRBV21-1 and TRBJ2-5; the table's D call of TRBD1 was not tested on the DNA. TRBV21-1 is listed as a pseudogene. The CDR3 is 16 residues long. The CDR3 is CASSSRPAGVHETQYF. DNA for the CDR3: TGTGCCAGCAGCTCTCGTCCCGCAGGGGTTCACGAGACCCAGTACTTC.

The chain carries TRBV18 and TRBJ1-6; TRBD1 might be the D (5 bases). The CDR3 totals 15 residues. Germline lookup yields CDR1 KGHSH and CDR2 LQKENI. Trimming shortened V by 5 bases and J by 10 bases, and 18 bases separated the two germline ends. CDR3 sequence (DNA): TGTGCCAGCTCATCCGGGACGGCGGCGGGGTCACCCCTCCACTTT. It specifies CASSSGTAAGSPLHF.

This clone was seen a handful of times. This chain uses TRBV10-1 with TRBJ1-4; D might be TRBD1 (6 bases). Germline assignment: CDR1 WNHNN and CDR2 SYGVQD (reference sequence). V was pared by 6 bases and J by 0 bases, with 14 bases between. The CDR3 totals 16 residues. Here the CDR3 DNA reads TGCGCCAGCAGATGGGACACAGGGTCAACTAATGAAAAACTGTTTTTT. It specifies CASRWDTGSTNEKLFF.

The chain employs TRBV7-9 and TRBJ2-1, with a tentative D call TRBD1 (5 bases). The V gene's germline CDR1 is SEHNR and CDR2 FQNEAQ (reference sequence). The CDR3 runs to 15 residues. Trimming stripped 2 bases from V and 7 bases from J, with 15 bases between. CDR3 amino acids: CASSLFQGVGNEQFF. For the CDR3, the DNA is TGTGCCAGCAGCTTATTCCAGGGTGTAGGAAATGAGCAGTTCTTC.

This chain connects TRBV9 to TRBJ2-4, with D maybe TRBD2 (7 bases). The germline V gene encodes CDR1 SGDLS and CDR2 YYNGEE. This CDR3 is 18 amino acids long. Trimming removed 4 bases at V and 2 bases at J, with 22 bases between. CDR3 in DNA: TGTGCCAGCAGCCCTCTTGGCGGGGCGGGGGCAACCAAAAACATTCAGTACTTC. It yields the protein CASSPLGGAGATKNIQYF.

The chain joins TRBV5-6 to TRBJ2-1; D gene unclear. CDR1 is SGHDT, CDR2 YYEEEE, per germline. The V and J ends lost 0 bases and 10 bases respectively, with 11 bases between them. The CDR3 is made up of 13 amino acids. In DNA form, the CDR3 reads TGTGCCAGCAGCTTGGAGGCCCCCGGGGAGCAGTTCTTC. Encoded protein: CASSLEAPGEQFF.

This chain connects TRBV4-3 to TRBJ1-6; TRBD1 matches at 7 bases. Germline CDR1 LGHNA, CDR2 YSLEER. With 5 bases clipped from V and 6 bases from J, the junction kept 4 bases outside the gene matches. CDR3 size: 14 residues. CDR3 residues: CASSTGQTNSPLHF. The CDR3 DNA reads TGCGCCAGCAGCACGGGACAGACTAATTCACCCCTCCACTTT.

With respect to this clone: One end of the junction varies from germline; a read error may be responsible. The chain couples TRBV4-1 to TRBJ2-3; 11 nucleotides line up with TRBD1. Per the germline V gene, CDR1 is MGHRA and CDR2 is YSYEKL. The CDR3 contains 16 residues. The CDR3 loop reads CASGQWDRGSADTQYF. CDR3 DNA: TGCGCCAGCGGCCAATGGGACAGGGGGTCCGCAGATACGCAGTATTTT.